Listed below are T cell receptor beta chains from one sample, sequenced in a study of blood T cell repertoires in COVID-19. The repertoire was sequenced with immunoSEQ multiplex PCR; TCRdb's copy has only in-frame clones and lacks some. The repertoire holds fewer than 65,000 clones, with about 90% as singletons. The specimen sequenced was peripheral blood. The receptors derive from a woman in her fifties or sixties with active or convalescent COVID-19. The CDR3 runs from the conserved cysteine through the conserved F or W. The D gene is left open where the match is weak. Size is omitted from some rows. Given values are once, few, many or a class for expanded clones.

clone size,J gene,V gene,D gene,CDR3 DNA,CDR3 protein
NA,TRBJ1-6,TRBV4-3,TRBD1,TGCGCCAGCAGCCAAGAGCCGCAGGGGGCGACTAATTCACCCCTCCACTTT,CASSQEPQGATNSPLHF
NA,TRBJ2-1,TRBV10-3,TRBD1,TGTGCCATCAGTGGGGACAGGGCCAACAATGAGCAGTTCTTC,CAISGDRANNEQFF
NA,TRBJ2-1,TRBV24-1,NA,TGTGCCACCAGTGACGCTAGCGTGGAGCAGTTCTTC,CATSDASVEQFF
NA,TRBJ2-3,TRBV15,NA,TGTGCCACCAGCAGGGTCGGTCTAGTGGTGGCCACAGATACGCAGTATTTT,CATSRVGLVVATDTQYF
NA,TRBJ1-6,TRBV30,TRBD1,TGTGCCTGGAGAAAGGGGTGGGCAGGGGGTGATAATTCACCCCTCCACTTT,CAWRKGWAGGDNSPLHF
NA,TRBJ1-3,TRBV6-1,NA,TGTGCCAGCAGGACCCCCGGGAGCACCATATATTTT,CASRTPGSTIYF
NA,TRBJ2-3,TRBV6-1,TRBD1,TGTGCCAGCAGTGAAGACACAGGGGAAACAGATACGCAGTATTTT,CASSEDTGETDTQYF
NA,TRBJ2-7,TRBV6-2/TRBV6-3,TRBD2,TGTGCCAGCAGTTCCCTGAGCGGGAGGGAATTAGAGCAGTACTTC,CASSSLSGRELEQYF
NA,TRBJ2-1,TRBV5-6,NA,TGTGCCAGCAGCTACGGGGCGGGGAATGAGCAGTTCTTC,CASSYGAGNEQFF
NA,TRBJ1-5,TRBV1,NA,TGCACCAGCAGCCAAGGGGACATGGCTCAGCCCCAGCATTTT,CTSSQGDMAQPQHF
NA,TRBJ2-7,TRBV29-1,NA,TGCAGCGTTGGAGGGGGGAGGGCCAACGCCGACGAGCAGTACTTC,CSVGGGRANADEQYF
NA,TRBJ2-5,TRBV27,NA,TGTGCCAGCAGTTCCATAACTCGGGAGACCCAGTACTTC,CASSSITRETQYF
NA,TRBJ1-2,TRBV28,NA,TGTGCCACCTCCCCGCGGAACTATGGCTACACCTTC,CATSPRNYGYTF
few,TRBJ1-1,TRBV20-1,NA,TGCAGTGCTAGTCACAGGAACACTGAAGCTTTCTTT,CSASHRNTEAFF
NA,TRBJ1-2,TRBV10-3,TRBD1,TGTGCCATCAGTGGGACAGGTTCTAACTATGGCTACACCTTC,CAISGTGSNYGYTF
once,TRBJ2-7,TRBV4-2,NA,TGTGCCAGCAGCCAAGATCCGGGAGCTTTGGTATTCGGCGAGCAGTACTTC,CASSQDPGALVFGEQYF
few,TRBJ1-2,TRBV28,TRBD1,TGTGCCAGCAGTGGACAGGGGCTCAATCAGGGCTACACCTTC,CASSGQGLNQGYTF
NA,TRBJ2-7,TRBV28,TRBD2,TGTGCCAGCAGTCCGACTAGCGGGAGGGTTTACGAGCAGTACTTC,CASSPTSGRVYEQYF
NA,TRBJ1-5,TRBV10-3,NA,TGTGCCATCAATGGGGAGTGGGATCAGCCCCAGCATTTT,CAINGEWDQPQHF
few,TRBJ1-5,TRBV2,TRBD1,TGTGCCAGCAGTGGACAGGGGAGCAATCAGCCCCAGCATTTT,CASSGQGSNQPQHF
NA,TRBJ1-3,TRBV29-1,NA,TGCAGCGTTGACAGTGGAAACACCATATATTTT,CSVDSGNTIYF
once,TRBJ2-2,TRBV9,NA,TGTGCCAGCAGTCGGGACACCGGAGTAGCGGGTATTACCGGGGAGCTGTTTTTT,CASSRDTGVAGITGELFF
NA,TRBJ1-3,TRBV4-1,NA,TGCGCCAGCAGCCAATCCCCGGGGGTATCGGCTGGAAACACCATATATTTT,CASSQSPGVSAGNTIYF
once,TRBJ1-3,TRBV5-4,NA,TGTGCCAGCAGCTTGGCAGGGACTGGAAACACCATATATTTT,CASSLAGTGNTIYF
NA,TRBJ2-2,TRBV30,TRBD2,TGTGCCTGGGGCGGGGGCACCGGGGAGCTGTTTTTT,CAWGGGTGELFF
NA,TRBJ2-2,TRBV28,NA,TGTGCCAGCAGTTTATGGGGGGAGGCCGGGGAGCTGTTTTTT,CASSLWGEAGELFF
NA,TRBJ1-2,TRBV6-1,TRBD1,TGTGCCGGGGGACAGTCATATGGCTACACCTTC,CAGGQSYGYTF
NA,TRBJ2-1,TRBV24-1,TRBD1,TGTGCCACCAGTGATGCCGGGACAGGCTCCTACAATGAGCAGTTCTTC,CATSDAGTGSYNEQFF
NA,TRBJ1-5,TRBV24-1,NA,TGTGCCACCAGTGACCCCACGGGAGGCAATCAGCCCCAGCATTTT,CATSDPTGGNQPQHF
once,TRBJ2-2,TRBV30,NA,TGTGCCTGGAGTTCGTCAGGGTATGGCGCCGGGGAGCTGTTTTTT,CAWSSSGYGAGELFF
once,TRBJ1-1,TRBV12-3/TRBV12-4,NA,TGTGCCAGCAGTTTAAGGAGTGAAGCTTTCTTT,CASSLRSEAFF
NA,TRBJ2-3,TRBV9,NA,TGTGCCAGCAGCCCCCGAGGGCGCACAGATACGCAGTATTTT,CASSPRGRTDTQYF
NA,TRBJ1-1,TRBV6-5,TRBD1,TGTGCCAGCAGCACAGACAGGGGATCCACTGAAGCTTTCTTT,CASSTDRGSTEAFF
NA,TRBJ2-7,TRBV6-4,TRBD2,TGTGCCAGCCTTAGCGGGGAATCCTACGAGCAGTACTTC,CASLSGESYEQYF
NA,TRBJ2-3,TRBV28,TRBD2,TGTGCCAGCAGCCCCACTAGCGGGGTCACAGATACGCAGTATTTT,CASSPTSGVTDTQYF
NA,TRBJ2-5,TRBV24-1,TRBD2,TGTGCCACCAGTGATTTTCCAGCGGGGTTCCAAGAGACCCAGTACTTC,CATSDFPAGFQETQYF
once,TRBJ2-3,TRBV18,TRBD1,TGTGCCAGCTCACCACAGGGGGCGAATACAGATACGCAGTATTTT,CASSPQGANTDTQYF
few,TRBJ1-2,TRBV9,TRBD1,TGTGCCAGCAGCGCCCCGACAGGGCCTTTAGCTAACTATGGCTACACCTTC,CASSAPTGPLANYGYTF
NA,TRBJ2-5,TRBV24-1,NA,TGTGCCACCAGTGATCCGTACCAAGAGACCCAGTACTTC,CATSDPYQETQYF
NA,TRBJ2-7,TRBV28,NA,TGTGCCAGCAGTTCCCCTCCCTACGAGCAGTACTTC,CASSSPPYEQYF
NA,TRBJ1-3,TRBV5-6,NA,TGTGCCAGCAGCTCATTAGAGCGGAACTCTGGAAACACCATATATTTT,CASSSLERNSGNTIYF
NA,TRBJ1-2,TRBV7-8,NA,TGTGCCAGCAGCTTAGACCGAGCTAACTATGGCTACACCTTC,CASSLDRANYGYTF
NA,TRBJ1-5,TRBV3-1/TRBV3-2,NA,TGTGCCAGCAGCCAAGGGGCGCTGGGCAATCAGCCCCAGCATTTT,CASSQGALGNQPQHF
NA,TRBJ2-5,TRBV30,NA,TGTGCTGGAGGGGCCGAAGAGACCCAGTACTTC,CAGGAEETQYF
NA,TRBJ2-3,TRBV28,NA,TGTGCCAGCAGTTTAGCCAGGGGCATAGATACGCAGTATTTT,CASSLARGIDTQYF
once,TRBJ1-1,TRBV30,NA,TGTGCCTGGAGTGCGATAAGCTCAGCTTTCTTT,CAWSAISSAFF